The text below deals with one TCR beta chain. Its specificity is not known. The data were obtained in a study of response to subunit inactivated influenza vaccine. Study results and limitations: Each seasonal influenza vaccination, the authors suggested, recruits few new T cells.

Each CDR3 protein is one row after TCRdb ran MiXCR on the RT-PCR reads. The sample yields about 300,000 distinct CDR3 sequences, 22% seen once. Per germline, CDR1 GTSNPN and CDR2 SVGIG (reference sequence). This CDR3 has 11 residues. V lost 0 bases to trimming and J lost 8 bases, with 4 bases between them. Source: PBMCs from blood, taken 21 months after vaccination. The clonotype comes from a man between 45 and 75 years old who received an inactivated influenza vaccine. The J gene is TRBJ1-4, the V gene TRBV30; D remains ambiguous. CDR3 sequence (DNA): TGTGCCTGGAGTGTCCCCGAAAAACTGTTTTTT. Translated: CAWSVPEKLFF.